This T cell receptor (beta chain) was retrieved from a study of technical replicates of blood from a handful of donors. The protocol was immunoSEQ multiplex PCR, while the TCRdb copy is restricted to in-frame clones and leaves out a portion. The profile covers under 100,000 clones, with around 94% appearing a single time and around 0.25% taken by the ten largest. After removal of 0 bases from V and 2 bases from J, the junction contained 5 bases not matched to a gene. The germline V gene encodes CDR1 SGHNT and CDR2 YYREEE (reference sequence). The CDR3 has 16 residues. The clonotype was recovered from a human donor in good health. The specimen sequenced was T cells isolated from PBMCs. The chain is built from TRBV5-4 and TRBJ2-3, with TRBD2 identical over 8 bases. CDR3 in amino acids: CASSLGRRGATDTQYF. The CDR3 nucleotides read TGTGCCAGCAGCTTGGGTAGGCGGGGGGCCACAGATACGCAGTATTTT. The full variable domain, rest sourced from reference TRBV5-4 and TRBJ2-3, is ETGVTQSPTHLIKTRGQQVTLRCSSQSGHNTVSWYQQALGQGPQFIFQYYREEENGRGNFPPRFSGLQFPNYSSELNVNALELDDSALYLCASSLGRRGATDTQYFGPGTRLTVL.